This T cell receptor (beta chain) comes out of a study of T-cell reconstitution after alpha-beta-depleted transplantation in children. Findings and caveats of the study: Newly produced T cells mostly accounted for T-cell counts and diversity one year post-transplant. Surviving recipient T cells and thymic progenitors produced the high day-60 TCRbeta diversity seen in some patients. The origin of alpha-beta T cells about two months after transplant was reportedly several hundred expanded graft clones.

The authors prepared the TCRbeta library with unique molecular identifiers. Each CDR3 protein gets one entry after TCRdb re-called the PCR reads with MiXCR. The sample consists of about 980,000 distinct CDR3 sequences, roughly 29% of them appearing once. A note on this clonotype: Its antigen is currently unknown.

The CDR3 consists of 17 residues. The germline V gene has CDR1 SGHTA and CDR2 FQGNSA. Trimming at V came to 5 bases and at J to 6 bases, leaving 14 bases not matched to a gene. The sequencing here drew on PBMCs, mostly from graft donor cells, taken 360 days after TCRalphabeta/CD19-depleted stem cell transplant. This sequence originates from a boy in the first two years of life who had a stem cell transplant for SCID, so the T cells may come from the graft donor. The chain combines TRBV7-2 with TRBJ2-1, with 9 bases that match TRBD1. CDR3 protein: CASSDRDRVQYLNEQFF. The CDR3 nucleotides are TGTGCCAGCAGCGACCGGGACAGGGTCCAGTACCTCAATGAGCAGTTCTTC.